This TCR beta chain stems from a study of cytomegalovirus exposure and HLA in healthy donors. General study findings and limits: Within the 120 or so validation repertoires, first-cohort TCR clusters tended to co-occur, according to a later analysis. Associated with cytomegalovirus, according to the listing, were 150 to 200 TCR beta chains.

The V and J ends lost 4 bases and 1 base, in that order; junction bases with no gene match: 7. Germline loops: CDR1 SNHLY, CDR2 FYNNEI. The length of the CDR3 is 18 residues. Only in-frame clones appear in the TCRdb table, and some are missing; sequencing was by immunoSEQ multiplex PCR. The sample gives about 120,000 clones, approximately 90% of which show up once; over 6% is in the top ten. Of note for this clone: Its specificity is unknown.

The sequence came from a woman under 30 in good health and CMV-seropositive. The rearrangement joins TRBV2 to TRBJ2-5, with TRBD2 identical over 15 bases. Sequencing was done on a sample of PBMCs. The CDR3 loop reads CASSVPGLAGGGQETQYF. The CDR3 coding sequence is TGTGCCAGCAGTGTCCCTGGACTAGCGGGAGGGGGCCAAGAGACCCAGTACTTC. The full variable domain, rest sourced from reference TRBV2 and TRBJ2-5, is EPEVTQTPSHQVTQMGQEVILRCVPISNHLYFYWYRQILGQKVEFLVSFYNNEISEKSEIFDDQFSVERPDGSNFTLKIRSTKLEDSAMYFCASSVPGLAGGGQETQYFGPGTRLLVL.